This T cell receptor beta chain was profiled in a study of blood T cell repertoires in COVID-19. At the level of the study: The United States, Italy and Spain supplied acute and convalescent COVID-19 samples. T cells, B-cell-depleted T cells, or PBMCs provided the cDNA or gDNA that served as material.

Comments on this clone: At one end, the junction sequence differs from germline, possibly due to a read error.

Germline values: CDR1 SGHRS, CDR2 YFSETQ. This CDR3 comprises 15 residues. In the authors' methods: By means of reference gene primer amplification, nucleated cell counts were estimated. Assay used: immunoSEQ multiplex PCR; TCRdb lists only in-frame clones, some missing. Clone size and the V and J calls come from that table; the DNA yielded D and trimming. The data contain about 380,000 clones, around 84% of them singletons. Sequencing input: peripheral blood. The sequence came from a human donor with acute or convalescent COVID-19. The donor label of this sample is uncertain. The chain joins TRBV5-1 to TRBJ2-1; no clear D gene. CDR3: CASSLADASYNERFF. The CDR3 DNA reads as TGCGCCAGCAGCTTGGCCGATGCCTCCTACAATGAGCGGTTCTTC.